The present entry profiles one T cell receptor beta chain with its context. Its target is unknown. One end of the junction does not line up with germline, which may come from a read error. This sample is drawn from a study of CD8+CD57+ T cells in acquired aplastic anemia. Study results and caveats: Common to patients and controls were 25 to 30 CD8+ CDR3 sequences.

Patients who underwent sequencing had shown CD8+CD57+ cell expansion by flow cytometry. Patients uniformly had severe acquired aplastic anemia. Patients were untreated when blood was sampled. Profiles of TCR beta VDJ and CDR3 were generated from a genomic DNA template. TCRdb analysed the reads with MiXCR anew, one entry per CDR3 protein. The sample consists of approximately 190,000 distinct CDR3 sequences, around 45% of them appearing once. The receptor was isolated from a human donor with aplastic anemia. Sample: sorted CD4+, CD8+, or CD8+CD57+ T cells (not recorded which) from PBMCs.

CDR3 residues: CATNGDLGGNEQFF. The DNA for the CDR3 is TGTGCCACCAATGGAGATTTGGGTGGAAATGAGCAATTCTTC. The chain employs TRBV24-1 and TRBJ2-1; D gene unclear. The CDR3 is 14 residues long. Germline V gives CDR1 KGHDR, CDR2 SFDVKD.